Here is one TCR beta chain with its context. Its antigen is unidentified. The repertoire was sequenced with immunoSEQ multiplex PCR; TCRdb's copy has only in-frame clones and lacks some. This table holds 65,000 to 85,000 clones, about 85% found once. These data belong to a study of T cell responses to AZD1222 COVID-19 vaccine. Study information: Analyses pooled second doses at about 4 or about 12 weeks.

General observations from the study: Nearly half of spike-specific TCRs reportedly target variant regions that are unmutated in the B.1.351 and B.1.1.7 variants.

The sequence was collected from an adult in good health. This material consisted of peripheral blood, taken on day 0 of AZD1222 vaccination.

In DNA form, the CDR3 reads TGTGCCAGCAGCCCCAACCCCGGGGCCGGCTACACCTTC. This codes for CASSPNPGAGYTF. The chain employs TRBV11-2 and TRBJ1-2; perhaps TRBD1 as D (5 bases). Germline CDR1 reads SGHAT; CDR2 reads FQNNGV. The length of the CDR3 is 13 residues. V was clipped by 5 bases and J by 8 bases, with 15 bases between them.